The 13 T cell receptor beta chains below were found in one sample sequenced in a study of blood T cell repertoires in COVID-19. Generated by immunoSEQ multiplex PCR, the TCRdb table keeps only in-frame clones and is missing some. This table holds under 75,000 clones, over 60% found once. Sample: peripheral blood. All receptors come from a woman aged 70 to 79 with COVID-19, enrolled during active disease.

The chain links TRBV11-2 to TRBJ1-2; TRBD1 aligns across 8 bases. This CDR3 has 12 amino acids. J lost 5 bases, V lost 7 bases, and 3 bases had no gene match. The germline V gene has CDR1 SGHAT and CDR2 FQNNGV. CDR3 DNA sequence: TGTGCCAGCAAGGACAGGGATTATGGCTACACCTTC. This codes for CASKDRDYGYTF.

This sequence joins TRBV5-6 and TRBJ1-3; no firm D call. Deletions cut 2 bases from V and 2 bases from J, with 8 bases between. The CDR3 has 14 residues. In germline, CDR1 is SGHDT, CDR2 YYEEEE. The CDR3 bases are TGTGCCAGCAGCTTAAAACTGGCTGGAAACACCATATATTTT. This translates into CASSLKLAGNTIYF. The complete variable domain, with remaining parts taken from reference TRBV5-6 and TRBJ1-3, reads DAGVTQSPTHLIKTRGQQVTLRCSPKSGHDTVSWYQQALGQGPQFIFQYYEEEERQRGNFPDRFSGHQFPNYSSELNVNALLLGDSALYLCASSLKLAGNTIYFGEGSWLTVV.

The sample holds many counts of this clone. The chain joins TRBV4-3 to TRBJ1-1, with 8 nucleotides matching TRBD1. J was trimmed by 0 bases and V by 1 base; bases with no gene match: 1. The CDR3 runs to 15 residues. CDR1 and CDR2 (germline): LGHNA, YSLEER. The CDR3 loop is CASSQGTGLNTEAFF. CDR3 DNA sequence: TGCGCCAGCAGCCAAGGGACAGGGCTGAACACTGAAGCTTTCTTT.

The rearrangement links TRBV7-2 to TRBJ2-3; TRBD1 agrees at 8 bases. CDR1 is SGHTA and CDR2 is FQGNSA in the germline V gene. The CDR3 extends over 15 amino acids. V was pared by 4 bases and J by 2 bases, with 5 bases of the junction left unmatched. This chain's CDR3 is CASSSRTGFTDTQYF. CDR3 coding DNA: TGTGCCAGCAGCTCCAGGACAGGGTTCACAGATACGCAGTATTTT.

This sequence joins TRBV14 and TRBJ2-3; 7 nucleotides align to TRBD2. The germline V gene has CDR1 SGHDN and CDR2 FVKESK. Germline trimming cut 2 bases from V and 3 bases from J; bases unmatched to any gene: 8. The CDR3 spans 16 residues. CDR3 protein: CASSQRPSGRTDTQYF. DNA of the CDR3: TGTGCCAGCAGCCAACGGCCTAGCGGACGGACAGATACGCAGTATTTT.

This clone has only a few counts. V and J are TRBV7-6 and TRBJ1-4; the D is unclear. Germline CDR1 is SGHVS and CDR2 is FNYEAQ. V was pared by 5 bases and J by 7 bases, with 17 bases between. The CDR3 is 15 residues long. The CDR3 protein is CASSTRTARGEKLFF. CDR3 in DNA: TGTGCCAGCAGCACCCGGACGGCCCGGGGTGAAAAACTGTTTTTT.

V is TRBV9 and J is TRBJ2-3; TRBD2 matches 11 bases. V gave up 2 bases and J gave up 2 bases; unmatched junction bases: 7. Germline V lookup: CDR1 SGDLS, CDR2 YYNGEE. This CDR3 has 17 residues. CDR3 protein: CASSVRPTSGATDTQYF. In nucleotides, the CDR3 is TGTGCCAGCAGCGTCCGCCCGACTAGCGGGGCCACAGATACGCAGTATTTT. Using reference TRBV9 and TRBJ2-3 for the parts outside the CDR3, the full variable domain is DSGVTQTPKHLITATGQRVTLRCSPRSGDLSVYWYQQSLDQGLQFLIQYYNGEERAKGNILERFSAQQFPDLHSELNLSSLELGDSALYFCASSVRPTSGATDTQYFGPGTRLTVL.

This sequence joins TRBV7-8 and TRBJ1-5, with no clear D. Germline loops: CDR1 SGHVS, CDR2 FQNEAQ. With 4 bases removed from V and 0 bases from J, the gap between germline ends came to 10 bases. This CDR3 spans 15 amino acids. DNA for the CDR3: TGTGCCAGCAGCTCTCGGGAGATTAGCAATCAGCCCCAGCATTTT. Translated, it gives CASSSREISNQPQHF. The full variable domain, its missing parts supplied by reference TRBV7-8 and TRBJ1-5, is GAGVSQSPRYKVAKRGQDVALRCDPISGHVSLFWYQQALGQGPEFLTYFQNEAQLDKSGLPSDRFFAERPEGSVSTLKIQRTQQEDSAVYLCASSSREISNQPQHFGDGTRLSIL.

This clone appeared many times. The V gene is TRBV9, the J gene TRBJ2-1; 9 nucleotides align to TRBD1. The CDR3 consists of 14 residues. Germline CDR1 and CDR2: SGDLS and YYNGEE. Trimming removed 0 bases from V and 7 bases from J; junction bases left unmatched: 2. CDR3 amino acids: CASSVVTGGNEQFF. CDR3 in DNA: TGTGCCAGCAGCGTAGTGACAGGGGGGAATGAGCAGTTCTTC.

This chain joins TRBV7-3 and TRBJ2-7; a weak D match, TRBD2 (7 bases). Trimming pared 2 bases from V and 5 bases from J, leaving 13 bases between. CDR1 is SGHTA, CDR2 FQGTGA, per germline. The CDR3 has 14 amino acids. CDR3: CASSLSGGHDEQYF. CDR3 bases: TGTGCCAGCAGCTTATCCGGGGGGCACGACGAGCAGTACTTC.

This CDR3 is CASSSRNLNTEAFF. The CDR3 DNA is TGTGCCAGCAGCTCCAGGAACCTGAACACTGAAGCTTTCTTT. J is TRBJ1-1 and V is TRBV7-8, with D uncertain. CDR1 and CDR2 from the germline V gene are SGHVS and FQNEAQ. This CDR3 has 14 amino acids. Trimming removed 4 bases at V and 0 bases at J, with 9 bases between.

The CDR3 is CASSLIGGRSGELFF. The CDR3 DNA reads as TGTGCCAGCAGCTTAATAGGAGGTCGGTCCGGGGAGCTGTTTTTT. The chain has TRBV11-2 and TRBJ2-2; a weak D match, TRBD2 (5 bases). The germline gives CDR1 SGHAT, CDR2 FQNNGV. V was shortened by 2 bases and J by 6 bases, with 13 bases between the two germline ends. This CDR3 has 15 amino acids.

V usage is TRBV6-2 or TRBV6-3 and J usage is TRBJ2-1, with TRBD2 identical over 7 bases. The germline V gene has CDR1 MNHEY and CDR2 SVGEGT. V shed 2 bases and J 2 bases; nucleotides not matched to a gene: 9. This CDR3 region has 17 residues. For the CDR3, the DNA is TGTGCCAGCAGTTACGGGGTCGGGGGGATAACCTACAATGAGCAGTTCTTC. Amino acids: CASSYGVGGITYNEQFF.